This record covers a single T cell receptor beta chain. These data are taken from a study of human T cells and chemical hapten exposure. Study-level background: Patch tests delivered 0.01% DPC to the upper back and were evaluated at 6 days. Mostly female, the patients presented with alopecia areata, totalis or universalis.

Library preparation tagged each individual cDNA molecule with a unique molecular identifier. TCRdb passed the reads through MiXCR, listing each CDR3 protein once. Found here are some 3,300 distinct CDR3 sequences, around 52% of them singletons; the top ten hold 5.8%. Indicated treatment: therapeutic diphenylcyclopropenone sensitization with weekly scalp DPC. Suited to DPC and affected by alopecia, the donors ranged from 18 to 70 years old. The authors' total RNA extraction used unfractionated whole blood. There are 13 residues in the CDR3. Losses at the gene ends were 2 bases for V and 6 bases for J; bases not matched to a gene: 3. Germline lookup yields CDR1 SGHRS and CDR2 YFSETQ.

Here the sequenced sample was whole blood, taken before DPC sensitization or 2, 6, or about 24 weeks after (not recorded which). The TCR sequence derives from an adult with alopecia areata. Some clones in this sample may be carry-over from other donors' samples. This table probably holds off-target reads from a library built for another chain. The rearrangement joins TRBV5-1 to TRBJ1-1; 8 bases map to TRBD1. DNA of the CDR3: TGCGCCAGCAGCTTCCAGGGGGCAGCTGAAGCTTTCTTT. Residues: CASSFQGAAEAFF.